There are a few counts of the clone carrying this T cell receptor (beta chain). This sample is drawn from a study of blood T cell repertoires in COVID-19. CDR3 length: 12 residues. Trimming took 2 bases from V and 6 from J, leaving 7 bases between them. Germline V gene data show CDR1 as MNHNS and CDR2 as SASEGT. Some clones are missing from TCRdb's copy, which holds only in-frame ones; the method was immunoSEQ multiplex PCR. The data show about 110,000 clones, over 70% seen once. V gene TRBV6-1 combines with J gene TRBJ1-2, with a possible D match to TRBD1 (5 bases). The origin of this receptor is a man aged 50 to 60 with acute or convalescent COVID-19. The sequenced material came from peripheral blood. The CDR3 DNA follows: TGTGCCAGCAGTGAAACAGGTCATGGCTACACCTTC. Protein product: CASSETGHGYTF.